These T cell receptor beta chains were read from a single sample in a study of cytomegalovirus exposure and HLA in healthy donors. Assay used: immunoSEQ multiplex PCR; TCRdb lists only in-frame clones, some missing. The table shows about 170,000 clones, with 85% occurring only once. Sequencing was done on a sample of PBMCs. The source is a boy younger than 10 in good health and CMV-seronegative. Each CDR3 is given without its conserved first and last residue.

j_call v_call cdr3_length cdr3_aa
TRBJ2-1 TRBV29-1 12 SVKRTGGGNEQF
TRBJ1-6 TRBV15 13 ATSSAQGTGSPLH
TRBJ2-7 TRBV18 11 ASSPGASYEQY
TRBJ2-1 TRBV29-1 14 SVLGRGHTRDNEQF
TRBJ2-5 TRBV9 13 ASSVSGIPQETQY
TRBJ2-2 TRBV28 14 ASSPVAGTNTGELF
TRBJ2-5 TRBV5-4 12 ASSRTGGAETQY
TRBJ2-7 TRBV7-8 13 ASSLAGTGAHEQY
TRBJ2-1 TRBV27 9 ASSQGIEQF
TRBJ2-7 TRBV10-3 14 AISESQQGRPYEQY
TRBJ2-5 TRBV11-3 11 ASSSGYQETQY
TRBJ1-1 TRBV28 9 ASSPRSEAF
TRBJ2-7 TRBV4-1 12 ASSQRGAGDEQY
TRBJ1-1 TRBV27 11 ASRRAGGTEAF
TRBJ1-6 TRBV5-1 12 ASSLAGINSPLH
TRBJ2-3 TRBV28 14 ASVPLAGGITDTQY
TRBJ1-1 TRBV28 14 ASTPPWGRGNTEAF
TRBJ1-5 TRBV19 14 ASTLLSGEGNQPQH
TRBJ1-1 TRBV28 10 ASSLPGTRAF
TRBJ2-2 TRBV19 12 ASNTGQEAGELF
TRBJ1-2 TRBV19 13 ASSTPGKANYGYT
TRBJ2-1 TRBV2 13 ASSDLGITGNEQF
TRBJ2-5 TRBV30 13 AWSSRAGVQETQY
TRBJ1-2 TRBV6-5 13 ASFGRSGQEGGYT
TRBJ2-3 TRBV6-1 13 ASSELAGGPDTQY
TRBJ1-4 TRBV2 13 ASSWTASTNEKLF
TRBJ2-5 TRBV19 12 ASSRQGAEETQY
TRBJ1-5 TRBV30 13 AWMGQGVGNQPQH
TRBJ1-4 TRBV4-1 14 ASSRGQVLGGEKLF
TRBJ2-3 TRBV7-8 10 ASSLARDTQY
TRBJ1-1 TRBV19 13 ASSIGGNRNTEAF
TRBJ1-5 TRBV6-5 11 ASRTSGEQPQH
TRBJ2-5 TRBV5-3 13 ARSFSLMYQETQY
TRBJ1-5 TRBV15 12 ATSRGLSNQPQH
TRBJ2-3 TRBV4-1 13 ASSLGLAGGDTQY
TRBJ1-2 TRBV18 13 ASSPRQGVVYGYT
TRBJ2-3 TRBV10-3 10 AISESVSTQY
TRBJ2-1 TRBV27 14 ASSLRRAGGFNEQF
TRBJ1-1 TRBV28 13 ASSLTDRTNTEAF
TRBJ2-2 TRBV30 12 AWGGPPNTGELF
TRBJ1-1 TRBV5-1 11 ASSLMRNTEAF
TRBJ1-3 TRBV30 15 AWSVSTGGRAGNTIY
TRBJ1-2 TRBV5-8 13 ASSLEAGAFYGYT
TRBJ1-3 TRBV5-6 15 ASSFRGIDRAGNTIY
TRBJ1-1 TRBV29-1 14 SVGDDRGQGNTEAF
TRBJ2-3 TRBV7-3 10 ASSNRGGAQY
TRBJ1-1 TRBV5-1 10 ASSAQDRDAF
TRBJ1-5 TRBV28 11 ASGDRANQPQH
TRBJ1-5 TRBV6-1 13 ASSQRELGNQPQH
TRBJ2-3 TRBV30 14 AWTAGVRAGTDTQY
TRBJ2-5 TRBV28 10 ATLDSTETQY